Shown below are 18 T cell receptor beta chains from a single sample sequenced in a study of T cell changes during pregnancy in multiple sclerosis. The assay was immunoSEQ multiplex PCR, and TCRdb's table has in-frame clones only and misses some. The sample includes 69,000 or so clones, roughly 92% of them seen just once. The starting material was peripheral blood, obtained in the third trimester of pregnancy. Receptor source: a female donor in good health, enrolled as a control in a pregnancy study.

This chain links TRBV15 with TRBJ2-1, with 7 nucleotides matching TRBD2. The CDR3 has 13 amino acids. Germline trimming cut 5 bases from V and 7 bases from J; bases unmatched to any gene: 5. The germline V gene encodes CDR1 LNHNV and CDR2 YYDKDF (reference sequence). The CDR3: CATSLAEGNEQFF. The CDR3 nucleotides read TGTGCCACCAGCCTAGCGGAAGGGAATGAGCAGTTCTTC.

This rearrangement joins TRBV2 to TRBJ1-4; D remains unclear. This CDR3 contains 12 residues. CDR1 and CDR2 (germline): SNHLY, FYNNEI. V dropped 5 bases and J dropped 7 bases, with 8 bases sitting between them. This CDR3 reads CASSLSGEKLFF. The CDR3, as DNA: TGTGCCAGCAGTCTCTCAGGTGAAAAACTGTTTTTT.

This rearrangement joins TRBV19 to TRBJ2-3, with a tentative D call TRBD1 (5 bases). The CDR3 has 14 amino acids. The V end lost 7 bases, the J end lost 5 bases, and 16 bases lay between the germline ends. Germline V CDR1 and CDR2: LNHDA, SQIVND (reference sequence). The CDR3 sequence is CASTTGWSEDTQYF. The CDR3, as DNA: TGTGCCAGTACCACAGGCTGGTCTGAAGATACGCAGTATTTT.

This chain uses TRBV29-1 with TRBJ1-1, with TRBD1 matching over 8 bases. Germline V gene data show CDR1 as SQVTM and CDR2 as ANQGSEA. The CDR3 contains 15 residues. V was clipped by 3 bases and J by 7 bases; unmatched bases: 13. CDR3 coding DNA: TGCAGCGTTGATTTGTGGCAGGGGGCTTCGGGTGAAGCTTTCTTT. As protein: CSVDLWQGASGEAFF.

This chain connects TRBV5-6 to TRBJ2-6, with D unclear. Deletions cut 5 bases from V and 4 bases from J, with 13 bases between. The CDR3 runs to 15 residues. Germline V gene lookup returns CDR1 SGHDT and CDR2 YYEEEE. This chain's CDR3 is CASSRRSSGANVLTF. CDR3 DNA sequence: TGTGCCAGCAGTCGGCGGAGTTCCGGGGCCAACGTCCTGACTTTC. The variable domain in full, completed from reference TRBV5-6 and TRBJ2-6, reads DAGVTQSPTHLIKTRGQQVTLRCSPKSGHDTVSWYQQALGQGPQFIFQYYEEEERQRGNFPDRFSGHQFPNYSSELNVNALLLGDSALYLCASSRRSSGANVLTFGAGSRLTVL.

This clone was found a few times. The CDR3 nucleotides are TGTGCCAGCAGCTTAGCGCTCGGTACAGGGATCGATAAAACTGAAGCTTTCTTT. Amino acids: CASSLALGTGIDKTEAFF. V is TRBV7-9 and J is TRBJ1-1, with D possibly matching TRBD1 (6 bases). The CDR3 contains 18 residues. Looked up from germline, CDR1 is SEHNR and CDR2 is FQNEAQ (reference sequence). Trimming shortened V by 0 bases and J by 5 bases, and 22 bases separated the two germline ends.

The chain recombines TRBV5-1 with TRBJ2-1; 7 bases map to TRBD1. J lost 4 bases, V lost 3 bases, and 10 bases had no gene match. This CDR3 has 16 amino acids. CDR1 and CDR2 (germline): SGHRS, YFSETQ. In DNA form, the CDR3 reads TGCGCCAGCAGCTCCTCGGTGGCAGGGGGTTACAATGAGCAGTTCTTC. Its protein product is CASSSSVAGGYNEQFF.

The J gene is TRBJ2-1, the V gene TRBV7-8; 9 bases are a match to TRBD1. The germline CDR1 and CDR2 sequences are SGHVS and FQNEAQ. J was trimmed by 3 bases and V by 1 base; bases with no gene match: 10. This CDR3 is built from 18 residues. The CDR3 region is CASSLVSVTGGIYNEQFF. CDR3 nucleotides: TGTGCCAGCAGCTTAGTTAGTGTGACAGGGGGTATCTACAATGAGCAGTTCTTC. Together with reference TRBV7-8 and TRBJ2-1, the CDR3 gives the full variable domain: GAGVSQSPRYKVAKRGQDVALRCDPISGHVSLFWYQQALGQGPEFLTYFQNEAQLDKSGLPSDRFFAERPEGSVSTLKIQRTQQEDSAVYLCASSLVSVTGGIYNEQFFGPGTRLTVL.

The CDR3 region has the DNA TGTGCCAGCGGTGGGGCTAGCGGAGAGGGACCCTACGAGCAGTACTTC. Residues: CASGGASGEGPYEQYF. The chain links TRBV6-4 to TRBJ2-7; 7 positions agree with TRBD2. The ends lost 8 bases at V and 2 bases at J; junction bases unmatched: 15. CDR3 length: 16 residues. Per germline, CDR1 MRHNA and CDR2 SNTAGT.

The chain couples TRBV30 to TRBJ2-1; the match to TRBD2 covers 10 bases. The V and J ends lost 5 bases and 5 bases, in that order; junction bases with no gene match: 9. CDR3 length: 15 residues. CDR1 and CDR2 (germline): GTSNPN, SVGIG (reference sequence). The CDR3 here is CAWVLAGAYHNEQFF. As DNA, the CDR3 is TGTGCCTGGGTGCTAGCGGGGGCCTACCACAATGAGCAGTTCTTC.

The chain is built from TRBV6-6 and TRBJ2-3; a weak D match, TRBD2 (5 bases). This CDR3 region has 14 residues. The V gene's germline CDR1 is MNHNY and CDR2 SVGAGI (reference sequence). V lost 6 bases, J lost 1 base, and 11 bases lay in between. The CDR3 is CASRGRRGTDTQYF. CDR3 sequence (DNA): TGTGCCAGCAGAGGGAGACGGGGCACAGATACGCAGTATTTT.

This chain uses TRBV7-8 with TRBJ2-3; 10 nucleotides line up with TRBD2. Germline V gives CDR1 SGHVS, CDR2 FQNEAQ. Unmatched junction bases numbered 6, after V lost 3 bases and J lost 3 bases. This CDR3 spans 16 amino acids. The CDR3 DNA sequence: TGTGCCAGCAGCTTGACAGCGGGGGGGAGGACAGATACGCAGTATTTT. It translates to CASSLTAGGRTDTQYF.

The chain's CDR3 is CASSQPGVGEQYF. The CDR3 region has the DNA TGCGCCAGCAGTCAACCCGGGGTTGGTGAGCAGTACTTC. The chain links TRBV4-1 to TRBJ2-7, with D perhaps matching TRBD2 (5 bases). The V end was cut by 6 bases, the J end by 7 bases, with 16 bases between. The CDR3 length is 13 residues. CDR1 and CDR2 (germline): MGHRA, YSYEKL.

The CDR3 reads CASSALGAIQYNEQFF. The CDR3 nucleotides are TGTGCCAGCAGCGCCTTGGGGGCAATACAATACAATGAGCAGTTCTTC. V gene TRBV9 combines with J gene TRBJ2-1, with TRBD1 as a possible D gene (6 bases). The length of the CDR3 is 16 residues. V lost 3 bases and J lost 4, with 17 bases in between. In germline, CDR1 is SGDLS, CDR2 YYNGEE.

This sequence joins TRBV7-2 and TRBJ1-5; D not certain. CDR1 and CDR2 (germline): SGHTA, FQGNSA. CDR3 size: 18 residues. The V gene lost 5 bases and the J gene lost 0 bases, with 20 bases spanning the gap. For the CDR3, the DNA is TGTGCCAGCAGCGCCGCAGCCACGGCGGGGTATAGCAATCAGCCCCAGCATTTT. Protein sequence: CASSAAATAGYSNQPQHF.

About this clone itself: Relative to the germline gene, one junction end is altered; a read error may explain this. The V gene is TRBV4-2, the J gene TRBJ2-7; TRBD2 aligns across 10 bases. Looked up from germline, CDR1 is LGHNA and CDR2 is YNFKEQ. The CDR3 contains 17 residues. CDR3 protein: CAGSQVPGLADSYEQYF. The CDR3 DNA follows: TGTGCCGGCAGCCAAGTACCAGGACTAGCGGACTCCTACGAGCAGTACTTC.

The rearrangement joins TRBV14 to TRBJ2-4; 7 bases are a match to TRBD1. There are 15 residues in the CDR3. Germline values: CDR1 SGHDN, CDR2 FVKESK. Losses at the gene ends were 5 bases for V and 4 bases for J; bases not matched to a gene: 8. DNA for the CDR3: TGTGCCAGCAGCGGAAGCACAGGGGAAAAAAACATTCAGTACTTC. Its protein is CASSGSTGEKNIQYF.

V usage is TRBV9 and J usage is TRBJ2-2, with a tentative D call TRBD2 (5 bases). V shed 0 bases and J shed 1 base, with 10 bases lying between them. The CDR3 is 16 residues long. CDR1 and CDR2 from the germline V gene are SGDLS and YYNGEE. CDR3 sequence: CASSVEGSVNTGELFF. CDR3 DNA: TGTGCCAGCAGCGTAGAGGGTAGCGTGAACACCGGGGAGCTGTTTTTT.